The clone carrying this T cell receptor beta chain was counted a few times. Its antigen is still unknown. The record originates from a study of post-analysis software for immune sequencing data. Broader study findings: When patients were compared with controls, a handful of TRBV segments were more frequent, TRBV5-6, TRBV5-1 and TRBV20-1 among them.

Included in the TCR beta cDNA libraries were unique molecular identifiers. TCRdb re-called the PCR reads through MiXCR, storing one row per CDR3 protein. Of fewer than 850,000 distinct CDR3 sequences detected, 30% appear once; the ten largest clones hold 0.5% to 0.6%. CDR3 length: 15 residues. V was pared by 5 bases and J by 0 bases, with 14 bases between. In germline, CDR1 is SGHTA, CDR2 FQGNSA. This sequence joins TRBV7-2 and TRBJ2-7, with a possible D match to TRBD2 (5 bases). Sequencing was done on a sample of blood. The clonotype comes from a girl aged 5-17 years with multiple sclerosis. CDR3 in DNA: TGTGCCAGCAGCAGCGGACCCCTAAGCTCCTACGAGCAGTACTTC. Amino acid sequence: CASSSGPLSSYEQYF. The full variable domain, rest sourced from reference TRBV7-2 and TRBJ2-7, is GAGVSQSPSNKVTEKGKDVELRCDPISGHTALYWYRQSLGQGLEFLIYFQGNSAPDKSGLPSDRFSAERTGGSVSTLTIQRTQQEDSAVYLCASSSGPLSSYEQYFGPGTRLTVT.